This T cell receptor beta chain was recovered during a study of cytomegalovirus exposure and HLA in healthy donors. Study-level information: The approximately 110 validation repertoires and the roughly 700 first-cohort repertoires shared a platform, a later analysis reported.

Libraries were prepared by immunoSEQ multiplex PCR; TCRdb keeps only in-frame clonotypes and omits some of them. Of 190,000 or so clones in the sample, 75% to 85% were seen once. Findings and limits, study-wide: In the 95 to 150 validation repertoires, a later analysis found that first-cohort TCR clusters tended to co-occur.

Donors came from a validation cohort of 95 to 150 subjects, distinct from the first 666-subject cohort. Worth noting for this clone: Its antigen is currently unknown.

The sequence derives from a woman aged 30 to 39 in good health and CMV-seropositive. What was sequenced was PBMCs.

The CDR3, as DNA: TGTGCCTGGAGTGTACGTAAATCCACCGGTTACCAAGAGACCCAGTACTTC. Its translation is CAWSVRKSTGYQETQYF. The chain recombines TRBV30 with TRBJ2-5; D remains unclear. The CDR3 runs to 17 residues. V was trimmed by 0 bases and J by 0 bases, leaving 17 bases between them. Germline V gene sequence: CDR1 GTSNPN, CDR2 SVGIG (reference sequence).